These 13 T cell receptor beta chains were all obtained from the same sample, sequenced in a study of regulatory T cells in long-lasting Graves disease. Building of the TCR beta libraries involved iRepertoire HTBI primers and Arm-PCR of CDR3 regions. One entry per CDR3 protein results from TCRdb running MiXCR on the multiplex PCR reads. Found here are about 440,000 distinct CDR3 sequences, about 16% of them singletons; the top ten hold 20% to 25%. Time point defined: newly diagnosed GD, antithyroid drugs for less than 3 months. Extracted PBMC RNA gave rise to the TCR library. In addition, the sample was reused for a study of T cells in Graves' hyperthyroidism and ophthalmopathy.

Sequencing was performed on peripheral blood mononuclear cells (PBMCs), taken at new diagnosis, from a patient treated with antithyroid drugs. The receptors come from a woman between 18 and 30 years old with Graves disease.

The chain couples TRBV6-2 or TRBV6-3 to TRBJ2-5; 12 bases agree with TRBD2. From germline, CDR1 is MNHEY and CDR2 SVGEGT. The trim removed 5 bases at V and 3 bases at J, leaving 7 bases unmatched. The CDR3 is 16 amino acids. The CDR3 region is CASSRTSGRTEETQYF. CDR3 nucleotides: TGTGCCAGCAGTCGTACTAGCGGGAGGACGGAAGAGACCCAGTACTTC.

In DNA, the CDR3 is TGTGCCAGCAGCTACGACAGGGCCTTTGGGGCCAACGTCCTGACTTTC. Its translation is CASSYDRAFGANVLTF. The rearrangement links TRBV11-2 to TRBJ2-6; 7 nucleotides match TRBD1. Germline V lookup: CDR1 SGHAT, CDR2 FQNNGV. V gave up 4 bases and J gave up 3 bases; unmatched junction bases: 6. This CDR3 region has 16 residues.

This clonotype was detected ten times or more. This CDR3 is CASSWRTGGNSPLHF. In nucleotides, the CDR3 is TGTGCCAGCAGCTGGCGGACAGGGGGAAATTCACCCCTCCACTTT. The chain employs TRBV7-4 and TRBJ1-6, with 10 bases matching TRBD1. V shed 4 bases and J 7 bases; nucleotides not matched to a gene: 4. Per the germline V gene, CDR1 is SGHVT and CDR2 is SQSDAQ. The CDR3 is made up of 15 amino acids. The whole variable domain, filled in from reference TRBV7-4 and TRBJ1-6, reads GAGVSQSPRYKVAKRGRDVALRCDSISGHVTLYWYRQTLGQGSEVLTYSQSDAQRDKSGRPSGRFSAERPERSVSTLKIQRTEQGDSAVYLCASSWRTGGNSPLHFGNGTRLTVT.

This clonotype was counted at least ten times. The chain joins TRBV28 to TRBJ2-7; D perhaps matches TRBD1 (6 bases). Trimming left V 1 base short and J 4 bases short, with 17 bases between. Looked up from germline, CDR1 is MDHEN and CDR2 is SYDVKM. This CDR3 is 16 amino acids long. The CDR3 is CASSLLQGAIAYEQYF. The CDR3 region has the DNA TGTGCCAGCAGTTTATTACAGGGAGCGATCGCATACGAGCAGTACTTC.

This clonotype was seen many times. This chain uses TRBV7-2 with TRBJ2-1; D uncertain. Germline CDR1 is SGHTA and CDR2 is FQGNSA. V was clipped by 1 base and J by 7 bases, with 8 bases between them. The CDR3 is 13 residues long. The CDR3 DNA sequence: TGTGCCAGCAGCTTAGTAAGCTCGAATGAGCAGTTCTTC. Amino acids: CASSLVSSNEQFF.

This clonotype was counted between two and nine times. The CDR3 spells CASNTQPGGGRLYEQYF. CDR3 in DNA: TGTGCCAGCAACACACAACCCGGGGGGGGGCGCTTGTACGAGCAGTACTTC. The rearrangement joins TRBV28 to TRBJ2-7, with 8 bases matching TRBD2. The J segment lost 4 bases and the V segment lost 7 bases, leaving 18 bases of the junction unmatched. The V gene's germline CDR1 is MDHEN and CDR2 SYDVKM. The CDR3 covers 17 residues.

This clonotype showed up just a few times. The rearrangement uses TRBV5-1 and TRBJ2-2; 10 bases are a match to TRBD2. The V and J ends lost 4 bases and 8 bases, in that order; junction bases with no gene match: 11. This CDR3 spans 16 amino acids. Germline V lookup: CDR1 SGHRS, CDR2 YFSETQ. CDR3: CASSPGLAATPGELFF. CDR3 DNA sequence: TGCGCCAGCAGCCCCGGACTAGCGGCTACACCTGGGGAGCTGTTTTTT.

This clonotype occurred many times. The rearrangement links TRBV7-9 to TRBJ2-4; D may be TRBD1 or TRBD2 (5 bases each). CDR3 length equals 15 residues. V was shortened by 4 bases and J by 7 bases, with 17 bases between the two germline ends. Looked up from germline, CDR1 is SEHNR and CDR2 is FQNEAQ (reference sequence). DNA for the CDR3: TGTGCCAGCAGCTCCCCCGGGACCCTTGGGAACATTCAGTACTTC. Protein sequence: CASSSPGTLGNIQYF.

The chain has TRBV7-9 and TRBJ2-1; 16 bases are shared with TRBD2. The CDR3 length is 16 residues. V shed 5 bases and J 12 bases; nucleotides not matched to a gene: 10. Germline CDR1 reads SEHNR; CDR2 reads FQNEAQ (reference sequence). DNA of the CDR3: TGTGCCAGCAGCGCACCGGGACTAGCGGGAGGGCCGTTGCAGTTCTTC. Encoded protein: CASSAPGLAGGPLQFF.

There are many counts of this clonotype. The chain has TRBV18 and TRBJ1-5, with TRBD1 as a possible D gene (6 bases). Germline loops: CDR1 KGHSH, CDR2 LQKENI. The CDR3 length is 13 residues. Trimming pared 2 bases from V and 8 bases from J, leaving 10 bases between. The CDR3 loop is CASSPNREEPQHF. In nucleotides, the CDR3 is TGTGCCAGCTCACCAAACAGGGAGGAGCCCCAGCATTTT.

V and J are TRBV20-1 and TRBJ1-5, with a possible D match to TRBD1 (5 bases). The CDR3 totals 16 residues. Between the trimmed V and J ends, which lost 7 bases and 3 bases, there was a span of 22 bases. Per the germline V gene, CDR1 is DFQATT and CDR2 is SNEGSKA (reference sequence). The CDR3 here is CSVTTRTWGANQPQHF. DNA for the CDR3: TGCAGTGTAACTACGCGGACATGGGGAGCCAATCAGCCCCAGCATTTT.

This clonotype appeared many times. The genes are TRBV6-5 and TRBJ2-3; maybe TRBD1 (6 bases). CDR1 is MNHEY and CDR2 is SVGAGI in the germline V gene. The CDR3 runs 15 residues. Trimming shortened V by 0 bases and J by 1 base, and 8 bases separated the two germline ends. In nucleotides, the CDR3 is TGTGCCAGCAGTTACTCGGCAGGGGGCACAGATACGCAGTATTTT. Translation: CASSYSAGGTDTQYF.

The chain has TRBV30 and TRBJ2-1, with 7 bases lining up with TRBD2. Losses at the gene ends were 2 bases for V and 0 bases for J; bases not matched to a gene: 19. Looked up from germline, CDR1 is GTSNPN and CDR2 is SVGIG (reference sequence). The CDR3 loop spans 20 amino acids. The CDR3 protein is CAWSPRGGLGGGGSYNEQFF. CDR3 coding DNA: TGTGCCTGGAGTCCTAGAGGTGGACTAGGAGGTGGGGGCTCCTACAATGAGCAGTTCTTC.